This T cell receptor beta chain was retrieved from a study of blood T cell repertoires in COVID-19. About the study: The United States, Italy and Spain supplied acute and convalescent COVID-19 samples.

The study drew participants aged 18 to 89 years from about two dozen US areas. The study assigned cohorts using participant-reported clinical history. Recovery meant two consecutive negative NP/OP PCR tests, professional clearance, or resolved symptoms. Generated by immunoSEQ multiplex PCR, the TCRdb table keeps only in-frame clones and is missing some. The sample has 250,000 to 350,000 clones, 80% to 95% seen once. This clonotype originated in a woman under 40 who had recovered from COVID-19. Sequencing used PBMCs or T cells enriched from blood (not recorded which).

The DNA for the CDR3 is TGTGCCTGTCTGGGGGACGGCGGGGGCTATGGCTACACCTTC. Translation: CACLGDGGGYGYTF. This chain joins TRBV30 and TRBJ1-2, with a weak D call TRBD1 (5 bases). CDR1 and CDR2 (germline): GTSNPN, SVGIG (reference sequence). V was pared by 6 bases and J by 4 bases, with 18 bases between. The CDR3 length is 14 residues.